This record concerns one T cell receptor beta chain sequence. Samples each yielded at least 5 micrograms of total RNA. With a J-beta primer mix and a sample-barcoded 5' primer, a second PCR ran about 6 to 11 cycles. TCRdb fed the 5' RACE reads into MiXCR, producing one record per CDR3 protein. The sample carries around 990,000 distinct CDR3 sequences, around 27% recorded once. CDR1 and CDR2 (germline): SGDLS, YYNGEE. The CDR3 consists of 17 residues. Trimming at V came to 7 bases and at J to 7 bases, leaving 15 bases not matched to a gene. This entry is derived from a study of blood T cells in healthy people across ages. The same sample was also studied in work on T cells of mothers and their children. That work states: Three healthy Caucasian mothers served as donors, and their six children did as well. Per mother, over 9.5 million TCR beta CDR3 reads were obtained; per child, around 2.9 million. Mother-child pairs who were related displayed a slightly higher overlap than unrelated pairs, a difference that was non-significant.

This chain links TRBV9 with TRBJ2-3, with 13 bases matching TRBD2. The sequence came from a girl aged 2 to 10 in good health. Sequencing was done on a sample of blood. CDR3 sequence: CASGSPATGLAGNTQYF. The CDR3 coding sequence is TGTGCCAGCGGGTCCCCTGCAACGGGACTAGCGGGAAATACGCAGTATTTT.